This T cell receptor (beta chain) was captured by sequencing in a study of blood T cell repertoires in COVID-19. Trimming took off 9 bases at V and 2 bases at J, with 10 bases between the two ends. CDR3 length: 12 amino acids. The germline CDR1 and CDR2 sequences are MNHEY and SVGAGI. How the authors handled the data: Amplification of reference gene primers was used by the study to estimate nucleated cell counts. Only in-frame clones appear in the TCRdb table, and some are missing; sequencing was by immunoSEQ multiplex PCR. Clonal size and the V and J genes are those of that table, whereas D and trimming came from the DNA. The repertoire holds 87,000 or so clones, with 87% as singletons.

The clonotype originates from a woman aged 45-65 years with active or convalescent COVID-19. This chain uses TRBV6-5 with TRBJ2-5; D unresolved. The sample was peripheral blood. CDR3: CASARLQETQYF. The DNA of the CDR3 is TGTGCCAGTGCGCGGTTGCAAGAGACCCAGTACTTC.